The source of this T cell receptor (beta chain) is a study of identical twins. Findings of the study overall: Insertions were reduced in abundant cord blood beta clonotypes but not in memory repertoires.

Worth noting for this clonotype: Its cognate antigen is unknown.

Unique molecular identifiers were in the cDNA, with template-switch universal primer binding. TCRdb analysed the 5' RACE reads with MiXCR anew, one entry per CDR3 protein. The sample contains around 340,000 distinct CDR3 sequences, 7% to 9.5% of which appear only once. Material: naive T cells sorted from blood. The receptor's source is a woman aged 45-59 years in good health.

This CDR3 reads CASSLSGQGVTEAFF. CDR3 DNA: TGCGCCAGCAGCTTGTCCGGACAGGGGGTCACTGAAGCTTTCTTT. V and J are TRBV5-1 and TRBJ1-1, with TRBD1 identical over 10 bases. The germline V gene encodes CDR1 SGHRS and CDR2 YFSETQ. V dropped 1 base and J dropped 4; count of bases not matched to a gene: 4. This CDR3 has 15 amino acids.